Below, 18 T cell receptor beta chains from the same sample are listed, as sequenced in a study of cytomegalovirus exposure and HLA in healthy donors. In the PCR, 60 Vbeta and 13 Jbeta primers were used. Assay: immunoSEQ multiplex PCR; the TCRdb copy retains only in-frame clones and omits some. The table shows 150,000 to 200,000 clones, with over 75% occurring only once. Sequencing used PBMCs. The source of these receptors is a woman aged 18 to 35 in good health and CMV-seronegative.

The CDR3 DNA follows: TGTGCCAGCAGTGATAGACAGGCCACTGAAGCTTTCTTT. It encodes CASSDRQATEAFF. The chain links TRBV27 to TRBJ1-1, with D maybe TRBD1 (6 bases). CDR3 length: 13 amino acids. The germline CDR1 and CDR2 sequences are MNHEY and SMNVEV (reference sequence). Trimming shortened V by 5 bases and J by 4 bases, and 11 bases separated the two germline ends.

Comment on this clone: One end of the junction does not line up with germline, which may come from a read error. The chain combines TRBV6-1 with TRBJ1-4, with D uncertain. CDR1 and CDR2 (germline): MNHNS, SASEGT. This CDR3 spans 13 amino acids. CDR3 nucleotides: TGTGCCAGCAGGAAAACCACTCCGGGAGTCCCGTATTTT. Protein: CASRKTTPGVPYF.

The V gene is TRBV7-2, the J gene TRBJ2-7; 10 positions match TRBD1. The CDR3 has 16 amino acids. Germline CDR1 reads SGHTA; CDR2 reads FQGNSA. V lost 6 bases and J lost 4; bases outside the gene matches: 12. This CDR3 reads CASRRTGGEKAYEQYF. Here the CDR3 DNA reads TGTGCCAGCAGACGGACAGGGGGGGAAAAGGCATACGAGCAGTACTTC.

This rearrangement joins TRBV28 to TRBJ2-5, with D perhaps matching TRBD2 (7 bases). This CDR3 has 14 residues. The germline gives CDR1 MDHEN, CDR2 SYDVKM. Trimming shortened V by 2 bases and J by 5 bases, and 12 bases separated the two germline ends. In nucleotides, the CDR3 is TGTGCCAGCAGTTTACTAGGGGGGGGTGAGACCCAGTACTTC. It yields the protein CASSLLGGGETQYF.

V usage is TRBV6-5 and J usage is TRBJ2-6; TRBD1 aligns across 7 bases. The V segment lost 6 bases and the J segment 2 bases; nucleotides outside the gene matches: 4. The germline V gene encodes CDR1 MNHEY and CDR2 SVGAGI. The CDR3 runs to 15 residues. The CDR3 region is CASRNQGAGANVLTF. The CDR3 DNA reads as TGTGCCAGCAGAAACCAGGGGGCTGGGGCCAACGTCCTGACTTTC.

This clone has more than one count but fewer than ten. The chain links TRBV5-4 to TRBJ1-4; the D is unclear. The germline V gene encodes CDR1 SGHNT and CDR2 YYREEE (reference sequence). This CDR3 is built from 15 residues. Trimming stripped 0 bases from V and 0 bases from J, with 6 bases between. CDR3 sequence reads: CASSLDQSTNEKLFF. DNA for the CDR3: TGTGCCAGCAGCTTGGACCAGTCAACTAATGAAAAACTGTTTTTT.

This rearrangement joins TRBV18 to TRBJ2-5; 7 positions agree with TRBD1. This CDR3 is built from 16 residues. Germline CDR1 and CDR2: KGHSH and LQKENI. V lost 2 bases, J lost 5 bases, and 11 bases stayed unmatched. CDR3 loop: CASSPGAGGIAETQYF. CDR3 sequence (DNA): TGTGCCAGCTCACCAGGGGCAGGGGGAATTGCGGAGACCCAGTACTTC.

The chain links TRBV2 to TRBJ1-4; D remains unclear. Deletions cut 7 bases from V and 8 bases from J, with 11 bases between. There are 12 residues in the CDR3. CDR1 and CDR2 (germline): SNHLY, FYNNEI. The CDR3 coding sequence is TGTGCCAGCACCCGGGTGAGGGAAAAACTGTTTTTT. This gives the protein CASTRVREKLFF.

V and J are TRBV9 and TRBJ2-7, with 8 bases fitting TRBD1. With V trimmed by 3 bases and J by 5 bases, 7 bases remained unmatched. Germline V gene sequence: CDR1 SGDLS, CDR2 YYNGEE. CDR3 size: 14 residues. For the CDR3, the DNA is TGTGCCAGCAGCGACTCGGACAGGGACCACGAGCAGTACTTC. Amino acid sequence: CASSDSDRDHEQYF.

J is TRBJ2-7 and V is TRBV6-1; 11 positions match TRBD2. CDR1 is MNHNS and CDR2 is SASEGT in the germline V gene. This CDR3 is built from 16 residues. V lost 4 bases, J lost 7 bases, and 12 bases stayed unmatched. CDR3 sequence (DNA): TGTGCCAGCAGTGCCGGGACTAGCGGATTCCACGGAGAGCAGTACTTC. Its protein product is CASSAGTSGFHGEQYF.

The chain joins TRBV4-1 to TRBJ2-5; D is perhaps TRBD2 (5 bases). Trimming removed 4 bases at V and 2 bases at J, with 11 bases between. Germline values: CDR1 MGHRA, CDR2 YSYEKL. The CDR3 length is 14 residues. The CDR3 DNA reads as TGCGCCAGCAGCCCGGGGATGAGACAAGAGACCCAGTACTTC. It yields the protein CASSPGMRQETQYF.

The rearrangement joins TRBV25-1 to TRBJ2-3; the D gene is possibly TRBD2 (6 bases). Deletions cut 8 bases from V and 3 bases from J, with 9 bases between. Germline CDR1 and CDR2: MGHDK and SYGVNS. The CDR3 is 12 residues long. The DNA for the CDR3 is TGTGCCAGCGGACTACTAACAGATACGCAGTATTTT. The encoded protein is CASGLLTDTQYF.

This rearrangement joins TRBV27 to TRBJ2-3; TRBD2 aligns across 7 bases. CDR3 size: 15 residues. With 5 bases clipped from V and 2 bases from J, the junction kept 7 bases outside the gene matches. Germline CDR1 MNHEY, CDR2 SMNVEV (reference sequence). CDR3 sequence: CASSRTRINTDTQYF. The DNA for the CDR3 is TGTGCCAGCAGTAGGACTAGAATCAACACAGATACGCAGTATTTT.

This chain joins TRBV6-6 and TRBJ2-4, with a tentative D call TRBD1 (6 bases). The CDR3 sequence is 15 residues long. Trimming removed 5 bases at V and 0 bases at J, with 11 bases between. Germline V gene sequence: CDR1 MNHNY, CDR2 SVGAGI (reference sequence). The CDR3 bases are TGTGCCAGCAGTGCCCGACAGGCAGCCAAAAACATTCAGTACTTC. Amino acids: CASSARQAAKNIQYF.

The J gene is TRBJ1-1, the V gene TRBV19; unclear D gene. This CDR3 region has 13 residues. The germline V gene has CDR1 LNHDA and CDR2 SQIVND (reference sequence). Trimming stripped 1 base from V and 6 bases from J, with 9 bases between. The CDR3 region has the DNA TGTGCCAGTAGTATAGCGTCTCCCGCTGAAGCTTTCTTT. This translates into CASSIASPAEAFF. Combining the CDR3 with reference TRBV19 and TRBJ1-1 gives the whole variable domain DGGITQSPKYLFRKEGQNVTLSCEQNLNHDAMYWYRQDPGQGLRLIYYSQIVNDFQKGDIAEGYSVSREKKESFPLTVTSAQKNPTAFYLCASSIASPAEAFFGQGTRLTVV.

The DNA of the CDR3 is TGTGCCAGCCTTATTAGCACAGATACGCAGTATTTT. Translated: CASLISTDTQYF. The rearrangement links TRBV6-1 to TRBJ2-3; no firm D call. This CDR3 spans 12 amino acids. V lost 8 bases and J lost 0, with 6 bases in between. Per germline, CDR1 MNHNS and CDR2 SASEGT.

The chain joins TRBV5-4 to TRBJ2-5; 10 nucleotides match TRBD2. The germline gives CDR1 SGHNT, CDR2 YYREEE (reference sequence). V shed 0 bases, J shed 4 bases, and the junction held 6 bases outside the gene matches. This CDR3 has 16 amino acids. For the CDR3, the DNA is TGTGCCAGCAGCTTGGCGGAGCGGGGGGGCCTAGAGACCCAGTACTTC. It specifies CASSLAERGGLETQYF.

The J gene is TRBJ1-1, the V gene TRBV5-1; 7 bases line up with TRBD1. With V trimmed by 3 bases and J by 5 bases, 7 bases remained unmatched. The CDR3 loop spans 14 amino acids. Germline CDR1 and CDR2: SGHRS and YFSETQ. The CDR3 loop reads CASSWQTGETEAFF. DNA of the CDR3: TGCGCCAGCAGCTGGCAAACAGGGGAAACTGAAGCTTTCTTT. Supplemented by reference TRBV5-1 and TRBJ1-1, the full variable domain reads KAGVTQTPRYLIKTRGQQVTLSCSPISGHRSVSWYQQTPGQGLQFLFEYFSETQRNKGNFPGRFSGRQFSNSRSEMNVSTLELGDSALYLCASSWQTGETEAFFGQGTRLTVV.